This T cell receptor beta chain appears in the sequencing data of a study of blood T cell repertoires in COVID-19. About the study: Specimens from acute and convalescent COVID-19 originated in the United States, Italy and Spain. T cells, B-cell-depleted T cells, or PBMCs provided the cDNA or gDNA that served as material.

V lost 3 bases, J lost 11 bases, and 0 bases stayed unmatched. CDR1 is DFQATT and CDR2 is SNEGSKA in the germline V gene (reference sequence). The CDR3 loop spans 9 amino acids. Produced via immunoSEQ multiplex PCR; TCRdb's table is partial and in-frame only. The table lists 150,000 to 200,000 clones, around 81% of them singletons. Only one count was recorded for this clone. Living in about two dozen US areas, the participants were between 18 and 89 years of age. Two negative PCRs, clearance, or symptom resolution had been documented for recovered Cohort 3 donors. The TCR sequence derives from a man aged 40-49 years who had recovered from COVID-19. What was sequenced was PBMCs or T cells enriched from blood (not recorded which). This rearrangement joins TRBV20-1 to TRBJ2-7; 8 bases are a match to TRBD1. CDR3 DNA: TGCAGTGCTAGGACAGGGGAGTACGTC. Amino acid sequence: CSARTGEYV.